Described below is a single T cell receptor beta chain sequence and its context. Its antigen is unidentified. The junction shows a germline mismatch at one end, possibly a read error. This specimen belongs to a study of post-analysis software for immune sequencing data. Study information: Courses of disease covered relapsing-remitting, secondary progressive and progressive-relapsing multiple sclerosis.

Germline V gene sequence: CDR1 SGHAT, CDR2 FQNNGV. The CDR3 is 15 amino acids. cDNA libraries of TCR beta carried unique molecular identifiers. TCRdb redid the calling of the PCR reads with MiXCR, one entry per CDR3 protein. The profile covers hundreds of thousands of distinct CDR3 sequences, with roughly 27% appearing a single time and around 0.56% taken by the ten largest. Overall study findings and caveats: About 5 TRBV segments occurring more often in patients than controls included TRBV5-6, TRBV5-1 and TRBV20-1.

The receptor's source is a girl aged 5 to 17 with multiple sclerosis. This chain connects TRBV11-2 to TRBJ2-6; a possible D gene is TRBD1 (5 bases). Sample: blood. The CDR3 here is CASSFRVSGANVRTF. The CDR3 DNA is TGTGCCAGCAGCTTTAGGGTGTCTGGGGCCAACGTCCGGACTTTC. The full variable domain, completed using reference TRBV11-2 and TRBJ2-6, is EAGVAQSPRYKIIEKRQSVAFWCNPISGHATLYWYQQILGQGPKLLIQFQNNGVVDDSQLPKDRFSAERLKGVDSTLKIQPAKLEDSAVYLCASSFRVSGANVRTFGAGSRLTVL.